This is a list of T cell receptor beta chains from one sample in a study of radiotherapy plus CTLA-4 blockade in lung cancer. Sequencing was performed with immunoSEQ multiplex PCR; in TCRdb, only in-frame clones are kept and a portion is missing. The data hold about 57,000 clones, with 65% to 80% observed a single time. This material consisted of peripheral blood, taken from a patient treated with radiotherapy plus ipilimumab. The receptors originated from a human donor with non-small cell lung cancer who had a complete response to radiotherapy plus ipilimumab. Both conserved end residues are part of each CDR3. The D gene is left open where the match is weak. The size field is filled for only some rows; it gives once, few, many or a size class.

cdr3_nt cdr3_aa j_call d_call v_call clone_size
TGCGCCAGCAGCCAAGACCGACTAGCGGGTGGGCAAGAGACCCAGTACTTC CASSQDRLAGGQETQYF TRBJ2-5 TRBD2 TRBV4-1 NA
TGTGCCAGCAGCCTCCGGCGGGACAGGAACACCGGGGAGCTGTTTTTT CASSLRRDRNTGELFF TRBJ2-2 NA TRBV7-2 once
TGTGCCACCAGCAGAGACCGGTTAGCGGGAGGCTACACAGATACGCAGTATTTT CATSRDRLAGGYTDTQYF TRBJ2-3 TRBD2 TRBV15 NA
TGTGCCAGCAGCCCCCGGGGCCCGGGACAGCAAAACAATGAGCAGTTCTTC CASSPRGPGQQNNEQFF TRBJ2-1 TRBD1 TRBV7-2 NA
TGTGCCAGCAGTCAGTATGGAAACACCATATATTTT CASSQYGNTIYF TRBJ1-3 NA TRBV2 few
TGTGCCAGCAGGAAACTAGCGGGAGGGCTTGATGAGCAGTTCTTC CASRKLAGGLDEQFF TRBJ2-1 TRBD2 TRBV2 NA
TGCGCCAGCAGCCAAGGGACTAGCGGTAGGGAGACCCAGTACTTC CASSQGTSGRETQYF TRBJ2-5 TRBD2 TRBV4-1 NA
TGTGCCAGCAGACCCTCGGCGGGGACGGAGCAGTACTTC CASRPSAGTEQYF TRBJ2-7 NA TRBV7-9 NA
TGTGCCAGCAGCTTATCACCGGGTAGTAGATACGAGCAGTACTTC CASSLSPGSRYEQYF TRBJ2-7 NA TRBV6-5 NA
TGTGCCAGTAGCGAAATCCGACAGGGGGCCAATCAGCCCCAGCATTTT CASSEIRQGANQPQHF TRBJ1-5 TRBD1 TRBV19 NA
TGTGCCAGCAGGGGGGTCACAGGTTCCCGGGCGGGGCACTATGGCTACACCTTC CASRGVTGSRAGHYGYTF TRBJ1-2 NA TRBV27 NA
TGTGCCAGCAGCTTAGAAGGGACTAGCGGGAGGTTCAACAATGAGCAGTTCTTC CASSLEGTSGRFNNEQFF TRBJ2-1 TRBD2 TRBV7-2 NA
TGTGCCATCAGAGCGACAGGGGGCCAAGCTTTCTTT CAIRATGGQAFF TRBJ1-1 TRBD1 TRBV10-3 NA
TGTGCCAGCAGCTCCTTCTCCCGGAGCGGGAGAGGGGGGTCGCAGTATTTT CASSSFSRSGRGGSQYF TRBJ2-3 TRBD2 TRBV7-2 NA
TGTGCCAGCAGCTTAGGGACAGGCAGAAATTCACCCCTCCACTTT CASSLGTGRNSPLHF TRBJ1-6 TRBD1 TRBV11-3 NA
TGTGCCAGCAGCCTTTACAACGAGCAGTTCTTC CASSLYNEQFF TRBJ2-1 NA TRBV5-6 NA
TGTGCCATCAGTGGCCCGGGACAGGGTTTGAACGAGCAGTACTTC CAISGPGQGLNEQYF TRBJ2-7 TRBD1 TRBV10-3 NA
TGTGCCAGCAGTTGGTATTTAGGGGCCACATCCGAGAAGACTGAAGCTTTCTTT CASSWYLGATSEKTEAFF TRBJ1-1 NA TRBV28 NA
TGTGCCTGGAGTGTTGGGGCCAGCGCCCTTGTGGAGCAGTACTTC CAWSVGASALVEQYF TRBJ2-7 NA TRBV30 NA
TGTGCCAGCAGCCAGGGGACTAATGAAAAACTGTTTTTT CASSQGTNEKLFF TRBJ1-4 NA TRBV7-9 few
TGTGCCAGCAGGAACAGGGGGCTTGGCGTCTACACCTTC CASRNRGLGVYTF TRBJ1-2 TRBD1 TRBV2 medium-sized
TGTGCCGCCCATACAGGGGGCGGTAGTGGCTACACCTTC CAAHTGGGSGYTF TRBJ1-2 TRBD1 TRBV10-3 NA
TGTGCCAGCAGCCCAAAACAGGTCTACGAGCAGTACTTC CASSPKQVYEQYF TRBJ2-7 NA TRBV7-2 once
TGTGCCAGCAGCTCACGGGACACATCGGCTGTGACCCAGTACTTC CASSSRDTSAVTQYF TRBJ2-5 NA TRBV11-3 NA
TGCGCCAGCAGCCTTACTAGCGGGGTAACCGGGGAGCTGTTTTTT CASSLTSGVTGELFF TRBJ2-2 TRBD2 TRBV5-1 NA
TGTGCCAGCAGTTATGGGAAGGGAGGCCTGTATGGCTACACCTTC CASSYGKGGLYGYTF TRBJ1-2 NA TRBV6-5 NA
TGTGCCAGTAGGAAGTGGGAGGGCGAGACCGGGGAGCTGTTTTTT CASRKWEGETGELFF TRBJ2-2 TRBD2 TRBV19 NA
TGTGCCAGCAGCCCCAACAAATTAGCGGTAACAGATACGCAGTATTTT CASSPNKLAVTDTQYF TRBJ2-3 NA TRBV7-9 NA
TGCGCCAGCAGCCAAGATTATAGCGGGGGGACACAAGAGACCCAGTACTTC CASSQDYSGGTQETQYF TRBJ2-5 TRBD2 TRBV4-3 NA
TGTGCCAGCAGCTTATCCGGGGGGAATCAGCCCCAGCATTTT CASSLSGGNQPQHF TRBJ1-5 NA TRBV7-6 few
TGTGCCAGCAGTCCGGCGAACTTCCTCGGGACTAGCGCATCCAGCACAGATACGCAGTATTTT CASSPANFLGTSASSTDTQYF TRBJ2-3 TRBD2 TRBV27 NA
TGTGCCAGCAGCTTAGGACTAGCGGGGCTTCGGGGGGAGCTGTTTTTT CASSLGLAGLRGELFF TRBJ2-2 TRBD2 TRBV7-6 once
TGTGCCAGCAGGCTAGGGGGCTCACCCCTCCACTTT CASRLGGSPLHF TRBJ1-6 TRBD1 TRBV6-5 NA
TGTGCCAGCAGCTTAGCGGACAGGGCTGAATTTAATACGGCCAAAAACATTCAGTACTTC CASSLADRAEFNTAKNIQYF TRBJ2-4 TRBD1 TRBV7-8 NA
TGTGCCAGTAGTATTCTACCGGGTCAGCCCCAGCATTTT CASSILPGQPQHF TRBJ1-5 NA TRBV19 few
TGTGCCTGGAAGATGCGGACTAGCGGGAGCCCCGGGGAGCTGTTTTTT CAWKMRTSGSPGELFF TRBJ2-2 TRBD2 TRBV30 NA
TGTGCCAGCAGTCTGGACAGACAGGGGGTCAATGAGCAGTTCTTC CASSLDRQGVNEQFF TRBJ2-1 TRBD1 TRBV6-1 few